Listed here are 11 T cell receptor beta chains from one sample, sequenced in a study of Ad26.COV2.S vaccination and SARS-CoV-2 variants. Using immunoSEQ multiplex PCR, the repertoire was profiled, and TCRdb retains in-frame clones only, with some absent. The table lists some 300,000 clones, roughly 80% of them singletons, with 2% to 2.5% in the top ten. Treatment: some 20 received Ad26.COV2.S at low or high dose, single or two shots; about five received placebo; per-sample allocation not given. At day 63 after the first vaccine or placebo injection, samples were drawn. This specimen was peripheral blood, taken in a trial of Ad26.COV2.S vaccine versus placebo. Receptors originate from a person aged 18-65 years who received the Ad26.COV2.S COVID-19 vaccine or a placebo.

The genes are TRBV19 and TRBJ1-4; D is ambiguous. This CDR3 is built from 15 residues. CDR1 is LNHDA, CDR2 SQIVND, per germline (reference sequence). V lost 5 bases and J lost 0, with 10 bases in between. Written as DNA, the CDR3 is TGTGCCAGTAGTCTAGGACCTACAACTAATGAAAAACTGTTTTTT. This codes for CASSLGPTTNEKLFF.

The rearrangement uses TRBV6-5 and TRBJ1-1; perhaps TRBD1 as D (5 bases). The germline gives CDR1 MNHEY, CDR2 SVGAGI. V gave up 7 bases and J gave up 4 bases, with 13 bases separating them. This CDR3 has 13 residues. As DNA, the CDR3 is TGTGCCAGCACCTCCGCAGGGAGCACTGAAGCTTTCTTT. Protein sequence: CASTSAGSTEAFF.

J is TRBJ2-1 and V is TRBV2; D could derive from TRBD1 or TRBD2 (5 bases each). Trimming cost V 5 bases and J 13 bases, with 18 bases left between them. This CDR3 spans 13 amino acids. Germline V gene lookup returns CDR1 SNHLY and CDR2 FYNNEI. As DNA, the CDR3 is TGTGCCAGCAGTTACGGTCGGGACCTCAAACAGTTCTTC. It is translated as CASSYGRDLKQFF.

CDR3 nucleotide sequence: TGTGCCAGCAGCTTAACGACAGGTAATGAGCAGTTCTTC. As protein: CASSLTTGNEQFF. The V call is TRBV7-9, the J call TRBJ2-1; tentatively, D is TRBD1 (6 bases). Trimming removed 2 bases from V and 7 bases from J, with 9 bases in between. CDR1 is SEHNR and CDR2 is FQNEAQ in the germline V gene (reference sequence). The CDR3 contains 13 residues. The full variable domain, completed using reference TRBV7-9 and TRBJ2-1, is DTGVSQNPRHKITKRGQNVTFRCDPISEHNRLYWYRQTLGQGPEFLTYFQNEAQLEKSRLLSDRFSAERPKGSFSTLEIQRTEQGDSAMYLCASSLTTGNEQFFGPGTRLTVL.

The chain recombines TRBV10-3 with TRBJ1-6; D unresolved. The CDR3 has 17 residues. Deletions cut 6 bases from V and 10 bases from J, with 25 bases between. Germline V gene lookup returns CDR1 ENHRY and CDR2 SYGVKD. For the CDR3, the DNA is TGTGCCATCAGAATCACATTCCGGGAGGCCTGGAGGTCACCCCTCCACTTT. Amino acids: CAIRITFREAWRSPLHF.

This rearrangement joins TRBV16 to TRBJ1-1, with TRBD1 matching over 7 bases. This CDR3 contains 14 residues. Germline loops: CDR1 KGHSY, CDR2 FQNENV. Germline trimming cut 1 base from V and 4 bases from J; bases unmatched to any gene: 3. CDR3 in amino acids: CASSQLGTATEAFF. The DNA for the CDR3 is TGTGCCAGCAGCCAATTGGGGACAGCCACTGAAGCTTTCTTT.

The chain has TRBV25-1 and TRBJ1-1; D gene uncertain. The CDR3 is 16 amino acids. Germline lookup yields CDR1 MGHDK and CDR2 SYGVNS. Trimming removed 3 bases at V and 6 bases at J, with 20 bases between. The DNA for the CDR3 is TGTGCCAGCAGTGACCAAACGACGAACCCTAGCGCTGAAGCTTTCTTT. The encoded protein is CASSDQTTNPSAEAFF.

This chain uses TRBV11-2 with TRBJ1-4, with TRBD1 as a possible D gene (6 bases). Germline loops: CDR1 SGHAT, CDR2 FQNNGV. The CDR3 contains 15 residues. The V gene lost 5 bases and the J gene lost 7 bases, with 17 bases spanning the gap. The CDR3 DNA reads as TGTGCCAGCAGCCCCCTGCAGGGGCGGCTTGAAAAACTGTTTTTT. Translating gives CASSPLQGRLEKLFF. Full variable domain (outside the CDR3, taken from reference TRBV11-2 and TRBJ1-4): EAGVAQSPRYKIIEKRQSVAFWCNPISGHATLYWYQQILGQGPKLLIQFQNNGVVDDSQLPKDRFSAERLKGVDSTLKIQPAKLEDSAVYLCASSPLQGRLEKLFFGSGTQLSVL.

Details on this clone: This specimen includes other DNA sequences encoding the same CDR3. The genes are TRBV5-8 and TRBJ2-3; D gene unclear. V was pared by 0 bases and J by 2 bases, with 7 bases between. Germline V gene lookup returns CDR1 SGHTS and CDR2 YDEGEE. CDR3 length: 14 amino acids. The CDR3 is CASSLVGNTDTQYF. The DNA for the CDR3 is TGTGCCAGCAGCTTGGTTGGCAACACAGATACGCAGTATTTT.

The chain links TRBV12-3 or TRBV12-4 to TRBJ2-5; possible D gene TRBD1, 6 bases. V was pared by 4 bases and J by 4 bases, with 10 bases between. This CDR3 comprises 13 residues. CDR3 DNA sequence: TGTGCCAGCAGTTCAACAGGGCGAGAGACCCAGTACTTC. As protein: CASSSTGRETQYF.

This chain links TRBV6-4 with TRBJ2-2, with D perhaps TRBD1 (6 bases). There are 13 residues in the CDR3. Germline V gene data show CDR1 as MRHNA and CDR2 as SNTAGT. Between the trimmed V and J ends, which lost 6 bases and 4 bases, there was a span of 9 bases. CDR3 in amino acids: CASSGQSTGELFF. DNA of the CDR3: TGTGCCAGCAGCGGACAGAGCACCGGGGAGCTGTTTTTT.